This T cell receptor (beta chain) was sequenced in a study of blood T cells in healthy people across ages (dated by TCRdb to between 2014 and 2017). Study-wide context: In model experiments, template switching captured about one uniquely barcoded TCR beta cDNA molecule for every two T cells. Using deep sequencing normalized with unique cDNA molecular identifiers, the study measured how TCR beta repertoire diversity changes with age. The donors were divided into four age groups: young (average 16 years), middle-aged (roughly 40), aged (approximately 62) and long-lived (roughly 88). Donors of different ages were randomly distributed across sequencing lanes to avoid experimental bias. For two donors (one aged 18 to 29 and one aged 80 or older), the study analyzed two additional independent replicas of 1 million unique cDNA reads from the same blood draw. Overall study results and their limits: The CMV infection status of donors was not known, potentially confounding age-related changes in expanded clonotypes. Observed TCR beta diversity per million T cells fell roughly linearly with age, and a significant reduction was already apparent by age roughly 40. The long-lived group showed more naive CD4+ T cells, fewer expanded clones and increased TCR diversity than the aged group, suggesting age selection. A strong correlation was found between observed TCR beta diversity and the percentage of naive T cells measured by flow cytometry. Estimates of total diversity based on one million sequenced T cells were considered lower bounds and underestimates. Since profiling was done on bulk unsorted PBMCs, naive and antigen-experienced compartments could not be conclusively compared.

Systemically healthy Caucasian individuals from Russia, some 38 in total and aged roughly 6 to 95 years, were included as donors. Each donor gave 9.5 to 10 milliliters of peripheral blood, drawn into EDTA-treated Vacutainer tubes. Ficoll-Paque density-gradient centrifugation was used to isolate PBMCs, with at least 6 million per sample. Total RNA, at least 6 micrograms per sample, was extracted from PBMCs with Trizol reagent. Naive CD45RAhigh/CD27high T cell percentages were measured by flow cytometry on a PBMC aliquot from every donor. The germline V gene (reference sequence) specifies MNHEY as CDR1 and SMNVEV as CDR2. The CDR3 has 14 amino acids, counting the end cysteine and phenylalanine. Only CDR3 DNA is held: 42 bases, read in frame from base 1. Concerning this clonotype itself: Which antigen it targets is not known. The record has no base qualities; no much larger clone is one base away.

Libraries were prepared through 5' RACE. Sequenced using an Illumina HiSeq 2500. A second PCR of 7 to 11 cycles was performed with a sample-barcoded 5' primer and a J-beta primer mix. A template-switch 5' adaptor carrying 12 random nucleotides introduced a unique molecular identifier onto each TCR beta cDNA molecule. Each sample yielded at least 3 million CDR3-containing paired-end reads. All of the RNA was converted into first-strand cDNA using the Mint cDNA synthesis kit, with a TRBC-specific oligonucleotide serving as the primer. Following uracil-DNA glycosylase treatment, a first 18-cycle PCR with universal primers M1SS and BC2_uni_R was performed on all cDNA. The published analysis was carried out like this. For normalization, 1 million high-quality reads, each with a distinct molecular identifier, were randomly selected from each sample. Reads with shared molecular identifiers were discarded instead of being binned into consensus sequences. MiTCR, with a Q25 quality threshold and the strictest error-elimination algorithm, was used for CDR3 identification, clonotype clustering and error correction. A nonparametric unseen species model with Euler transformation was used to estimate lower-bound total TCR beta diversity. The raw public reads went through TCRdb reprocessing: fastp at Q25, MiXCR clone calling, in-frame beta chains kept. All rows with the same CDR3 protein become a single entry with the most common DNA and genes. The V and J calls and clone size are TCRdb's, not the authors'. Here the sample has approximately 400,000 distinct CDR3 sequences; about 55% occur a single time. Of the sample, 51% falls within the top ten clones.

Recombination joined TRBV27 with TRBJ2-1; the D segment cannot be called with confidence. The DNA end favors TRBJ2-7, so the J call may be wrong. The sequenced material came from blood. The clonotype comes from a man aged 55 to 69 in good health. The nucleotide sequence reads as follows: TGTGCCAGCCACGGCCTTAGCTCCTACAATGAGCAGTACTTC. Its protein product is CASHGLSSYNEQYF.